The clone carrying this T cell receptor (beta chain) was seen repeatedly, ten times or more. This sample was included in a study of human T cells and chemical hapten exposure. About the study: There were per-sample TCR yield variations, arising mainly from small pooled library volume differences.

Specified time point: pre-sensitization, week 0. The treatment was: therapeutic diphenylcyclopropenone sensitization with weekly scalp DPC. Blood draws came before every patch-test application. Germline assignment: CDR1 SEHNR and CDR2 FQNEAQ (reference sequence). Trimming removed 1 base from V and 2 bases from J, with 9 bases in between. The CDR3 runs 14 residues. Separate cDNA molecules received unique molecular identifiers, which the library attached to them. TCRdb reanalysed the RACE reads using MiXCR and keeps one entry per CDR3 protein. The profile covers more than 250,000 distinct CDR3 sequences, with 8.6% appearing a single time and about 2.1% taken by the ten largest.

This TCR was recovered from a woman aged 40 to 55 with alopecia areata. Some clones in this sample may be carry-over from other donors' samples. The rearrangement joins TRBV7-9 to TRBJ2-7; possibly TRBD2 for D (6 bases). The sample consisted of whole blood, taken in connection with sensitization to the hapten diphenylcyclopropenone (DPC). In DNA form, the CDR3 reads TGTGCCAGCAGCTTAGGTAGCGGTACCTACGAGCAGTACTTC. This sequence encodes CASSLGSGTYEQYF. Together with reference TRBV7-9 and TRBJ2-7, the CDR3 gives the full variable domain: DTGVSQNPRHKITKRGQNVTFRCDPISEHNRLYWYRQTLGQGPEFLTYFQNEAQLEKSRLLSDRFSAERPKGSFSTLEIQRTEQGDSAMYLCASSLGSGTYEQYFGPGTRLTVT.